This is a list of T cell receptor beta chains from one sample in a study of blood T cells in healthy people across ages. TCRdb itself ran the 5' RACE reads through MiXCR, one entry per CDR3 protein. Seen here are approximately 770,000 distinct CDR3 sequences, about three fifths observed once, and the top ten hold about 20%. Sequencing used blood. Source of these receptors: a man aged 30 to 45 in good health. Each CDR3 is given with its conserved first and last residue. Each record gives: CDR3 protein, CDR3 length, V gene, J gene.

CDR3 protein: CASRQGGGHQPQHF
CDR3 length: 14
V gene: TRBV6-2/TRBV6-3
J gene: TRBJ1-5

CDR3 protein: CASKREGSYNEQFF
CDR3 length: 14
V gene: TRBV5-1
J gene: TRBJ2-1

CDR3 protein: CASTWRTSGSEQYF
CDR3 length: 14
V gene: TRBV11-2
J gene: -

CDR3 protein: CASSTTQQGNSPLHF
CDR3 length: 15
V gene: TRBV9
J gene: TRBJ1-6

CDR3 protein: CASRRRLAGGANEQFF
CDR3 length: 16
V gene: TRBV27
J gene: TRBJ2-1

CDR3 protein: CASSSRIGGGRTTRGGPLHF
CDR3 length: 20
V gene: TRBV5-6
J gene: TRBJ1-6

CDR3 protein: CSVHLSGRLGNEQFF
CDR3 length: 15
V gene: TRBV29-1
J gene: TRBJ2-1

CDR3 protein: CASSVGVHTDTQYF
CDR3 length: 14
V gene: TRBV9
J gene: TRBJ2-3

CDR3 protein: CSVQGGTDTQYF
CDR3 length: 12
V gene: TRBV20-1
J gene: TRBJ2-3

CDR3 protein: CASTVGIVVGRGYTF
CDR3 length: 15
V gene: TRBV6-1
J gene: TRBJ1-2

CDR3 protein: CASSPGVPGLIQYF
CDR3 length: 14
V gene: TRBV4-2
J gene: TRBJ2-4

CDR3 protein: CASSVAERNYGYTF
CDR3 length: 14
V gene: TRBV9
J gene: TRBJ1-2

CDR3 protein: CSARDLWGDAKNIQYF
CDR3 length: 16
V gene: TRBV20-1
J gene: TRBJ2-4

CDR3 protein: CSVNLSGNEQFF
CDR3 length: 12
V gene: TRBV29-1
J gene: TRBJ2-1

CDR3 protein: CASSENGQGIVGYTF
CDR3 length: 15
V gene: TRBV5-1
J gene: TRBJ1-2

CDR3 protein: CASSFPEGTQYF
CDR3 length: 12
V gene: TRBV12-3/TRBV12-4
J gene: TRBJ2-3

CDR3 protein: CSVTLLPGLTYEQYF
CDR3 length: 15
V gene: TRBV29-1
J gene: TRBJ2-7

CDR3 protein: CASNPDGGTDTQYF
CDR3 length: 14
V gene: TRBV5-6
J gene: TRBJ2-3

CDR3 protein: CASSESGDSYNEQFF
CDR3 length: 15
V gene: TRBV2
J gene: TRBJ2-1

CDR3 protein: CASSSRTGAYNEQFF
CDR3 length: 15
V gene: TRBV7-2
J gene: TRBJ2-1